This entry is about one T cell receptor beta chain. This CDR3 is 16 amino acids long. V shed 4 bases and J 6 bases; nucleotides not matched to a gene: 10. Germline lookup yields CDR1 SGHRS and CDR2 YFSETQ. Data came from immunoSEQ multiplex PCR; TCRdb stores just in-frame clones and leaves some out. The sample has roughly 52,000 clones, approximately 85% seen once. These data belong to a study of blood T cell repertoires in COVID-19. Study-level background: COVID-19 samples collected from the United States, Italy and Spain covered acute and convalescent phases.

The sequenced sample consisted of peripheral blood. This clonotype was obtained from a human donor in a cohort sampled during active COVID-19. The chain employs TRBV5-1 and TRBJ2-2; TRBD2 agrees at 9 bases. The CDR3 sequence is CASSPFSSGSPGELFF. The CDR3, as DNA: TGCGCCAGCAGCCCTTTTAGTAGCGGGAGTCCCGGGGAGCTGTTTTTT.